The clone carrying this T cell receptor beta chain was picked up a small number of times. The antigen is not known. The CDR3 has 13 amino acids. Looked up from germline, CDR1 is SSHAT and CDR2 is FNYEAQ (reference sequence). A single record per CDR3 protein comes from TCRdb applying MiXCR to the reads. The repertoire holds approximately 1,000,000 distinct CDR3 sequences, with roughly 30% as singletons. This entry comes from a study of T cell repertoires in cytomegalovirus infection. Overall study: In the study, CMV epitopes included recently identified HLA-C-restricted and well-studied HLA-B-restricted ones. CMV infection together with matching HLA type was indicated by public TCR beta signatures. Study findings and constraints: The ex vivo response was dominated by HLA-C-restricted CMV-specific TCR beta clonotypes. Accumulated public TCR beta family frequency recognized individuals carrying CMV together with the relevant HLA.

V usage is TRBV7-7 and J usage is TRBJ2-2, with 7 nucleotides matching TRBD1. The origin of this receptor is a human donor in good health (CMV status not recorded). Some clones in this sample may be carry-over from other donors' samples. Material: cultured CD8+ T cells from PBMCs, obtained from culture after CMV antigen stimulation. Here the CDR3 DNA reads TGTGCTGTACAGGGGCCACTTACCGGGGAGCTGTTTTTT. It yields the protein CAVQGPLTGELFF.